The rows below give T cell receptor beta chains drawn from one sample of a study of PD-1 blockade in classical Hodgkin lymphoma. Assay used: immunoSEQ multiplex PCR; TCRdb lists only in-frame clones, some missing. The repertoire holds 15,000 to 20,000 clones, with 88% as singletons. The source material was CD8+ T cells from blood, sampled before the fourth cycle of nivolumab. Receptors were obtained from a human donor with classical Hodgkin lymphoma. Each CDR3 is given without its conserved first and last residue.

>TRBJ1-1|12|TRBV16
ASSQSSRGTEAF
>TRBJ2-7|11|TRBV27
ASGHTPSYEQY
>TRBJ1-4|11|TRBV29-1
SVRTGLYEKLF
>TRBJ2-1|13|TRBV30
AWSVGAGEHNEQF
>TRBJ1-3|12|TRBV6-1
ASSEGNTGNTIY
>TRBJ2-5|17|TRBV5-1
ASSFVGQAGGFYGETQY
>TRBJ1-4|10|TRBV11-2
ASKGSWEKLF
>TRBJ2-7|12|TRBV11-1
ASSLPDLNDEQY
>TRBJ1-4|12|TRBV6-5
ASSYRGGNEKLF
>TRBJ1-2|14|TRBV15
ATSRPVDQKVYGYT
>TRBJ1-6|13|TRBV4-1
ASSLDRVWDSPLH
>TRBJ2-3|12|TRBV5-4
ASSLEYPADTQY
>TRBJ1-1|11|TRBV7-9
ASSLTSAVEAF
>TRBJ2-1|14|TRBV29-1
SVSLAGVEGANEQF
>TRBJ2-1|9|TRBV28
ASSFVNEQF
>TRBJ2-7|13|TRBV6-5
ASSFSSPISYEQY
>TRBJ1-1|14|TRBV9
ASSVIRGGEQGEAF
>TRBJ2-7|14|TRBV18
ASSPSGTSGTYEQY
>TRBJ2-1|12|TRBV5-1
ASRIKGTYNEQF
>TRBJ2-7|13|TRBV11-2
ASSSQTGRIYEQY
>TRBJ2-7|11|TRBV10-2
ASQPGAFYEQY
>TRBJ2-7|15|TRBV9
ASSVGSPGAGIYEQY
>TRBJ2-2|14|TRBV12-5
ASGLFAGGPVGELF
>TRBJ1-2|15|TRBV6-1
ASSEYRGRGRDYGYT
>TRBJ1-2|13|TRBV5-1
ASSLDRDRVGGYT
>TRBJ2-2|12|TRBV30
AWSVGANTGELF
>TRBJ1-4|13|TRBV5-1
ASSRQGRVNEKLF
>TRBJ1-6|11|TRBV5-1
ASSFSGQAPLH
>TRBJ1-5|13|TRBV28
ASTAKQGAGQPQH
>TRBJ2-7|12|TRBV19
ASSQGPEDDEQY
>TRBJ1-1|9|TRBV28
ASSGSPEAF
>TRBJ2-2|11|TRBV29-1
SAITTNTGELF
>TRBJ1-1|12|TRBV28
ASSLGLDRGEAF
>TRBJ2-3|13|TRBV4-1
ASRPQGTSADTQY
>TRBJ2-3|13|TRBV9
ASSGSDRGTDTQY
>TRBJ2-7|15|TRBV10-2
ASSGYGQGATTYEQY
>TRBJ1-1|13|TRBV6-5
ASSYSGAGRTEAF
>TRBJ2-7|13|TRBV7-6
ASSPRHGQSYEQY
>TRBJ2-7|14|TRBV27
ASSWSTGTISYEQY
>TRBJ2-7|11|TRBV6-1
ASSEAEGYEQY
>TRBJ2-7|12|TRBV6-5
ASSYSGGGYEQY
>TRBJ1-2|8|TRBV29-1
SVDTDGYT
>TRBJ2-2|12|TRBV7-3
ASRTDGYTGELF
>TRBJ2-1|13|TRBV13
ASSWGLAGGNEQF
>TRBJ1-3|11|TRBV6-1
ASSGDRVNTIY